These 27 T cell receptor beta chains originate from one sample sequenced in a study of blood T cells in healthy people across ages (dated by TCRdb to 2013 to 2016). Library generation was performed with 5' RACE. The reads were generated on an Illumina HiSeq 2500. A second PCR of 7 to 11 cycles was run with a J-beta primer mix and a sample-barcoded 5' primer. TCRdb trimmed the raw reads at Q25, called clones with MiXCR and kept productive beta chains. Each record represents a unique CDR3 protein, reported with the most common genes and DNA among its rows. The sample profile shows 790,000 or so distinct CDR3 sequences; about 46% of them were found once. Of the sample, 15% to 20% falls within the top ten clones. Sequences were obtained from blood. The origin of the receptors is a man older than 75 in good health.

CDR3 DNA: TGTGCCAGCAGTACCGGGACTAGCGGGATCTACGAGCAGTACTTC. It yields the protein CASSTGTSGIYEQYF. The chain combines TRBV27 with TRBJ2-7; 13 nucleotides align to TRBD2. The germline V gene encodes CDR1 MNHEY and CDR2 SMNVEV (reference sequence). The CDR3 has 15 residues. Trimming at V came to 5 bases and at J to 3 bases, leaving 4 bases not matched to a gene.

This chain joins TRBV4-2 and TRBJ2-3; 13 nucleotides agree with TRBD2. This CDR3 spans 17 amino acids. Unmatched junction bases numbered 5, after V lost 1 base and J lost 4 bases. Germline V gene sequence: CDR1 LGHNA, CDR2 YNFKEQ. CDR3 sequence reads: CASSQGLAGGIPDTQYF. CDR3 in DNA: TGTGCCAGCAGCCAAGGACTAGCGGGGGGAATTCCAGATACGCAGTATTTT.

The chain employs TRBV7-2 and TRBJ2-7, with D tentatively TRBD1 (5 bases). Germline CDR1 SGHTA, CDR2 FQGNSA. Trimming removed 5 bases from V and 2 bases from J, with 13 bases in between. This CDR3 comprises 14 residues. The CDR3 loop reads CASSVYRNTYEQYF. The CDR3, as DNA: TGTGCCAGCAGCGTATACAGGAATACCTACGAGCAGTACTTC.

The chain is built from TRBV12-3 or TRBV12-4 and TRBJ2-3; TRBD2 agrees at 14 bases. V lost 5 bases, J lost 4 bases, and 8 bases stayed unmatched. This CDR3 has 17 amino acids. The CDR3 loop reads CASSPRGLAGEADTQYF. In nucleotides, the CDR3 is TGTGCCAGCAGTCCTAGGGGACTAGCGGGAGAGGCAGATACGCAGTATTTT.

The CDR3 coding sequence is TGTGCCAGCAGCTTATGGGACAGGGGGTCCTACGAGCAGTACTTC. It codes for CASSLWDRGSYEQYF. The chain employs TRBV5-5 and TRBJ2-7, with TRBD1 matching over 11 bases. The CDR3 covers 15 residues. V dropped 2 bases and J dropped 1; count of bases not matched to a gene: 2. Germline CDR1 SGHKS, CDR2 YYEKEE (reference sequence).

In the case of this clonotype: This may be a read error: a much more frequent sequence differs by one nucleotide. This chain uses TRBV7-6 with TRBJ2-5, with D possibly matching TRBD1 (5 bases). CDR1 is SGHVS and CDR2 is FNYEAQ in the germline V gene. Deletions cut 1 base from V and 5 bases from J, with 14 bases between. This CDR3 is 15 amino acids long. CDR3 nucleotides: TGTGCCAGCAGCTTAGTTTGTCAGGGTGTGGAGACCCAGTACTTC. Its protein product is CASSLVCQGVETQYF.

This chain joins TRBV6-5 and TRBJ2-1; 11 positions match TRBD2. Near its end, the DNA agrees better with TRBJ2-7, so the J call may be wrong. CDR3 length: 19 residues. The V gene's germline CDR1 is MNHEY and CDR2 SVGAGI. The CDR3 loop is CASSLSPTSGRSSYNEQYF. As DNA, the CDR3 is TGTGCCAGCAGTTTAAGCCCCACTAGCGGGAGAAGCTCCTACAATGAGCAGTACTTC.

The chain links TRBV20-1 to TRBJ2-1; the D gene could be TRBD1 or TRBD2 (5 bases each). Trimming took 7 bases from V and 5 from J, leaving 15 bases between them. Per the germline V gene, CDR1 is DFQATT and CDR2 is SNEGSKA (reference sequence). The CDR3 length is 13 residues. CDR3 sequence (DNA): TGCAGTGGAACAGGCGGGCGGAACAATGAGCAGTTCTTC. This codes for CSGTGGRNNEQFF.

This clonotype was seen a few times. This sequence joins TRBV5-1 and TRBJ2-7; unclear D gene. The V and J ends lost 5 bases and 1 base respectively, with 10 bases between them. Germline loops: CDR1 SGHRS, CDR2 YFSETQ. CDR3 length equals 13 residues. The CDR3 DNA sequence: TGCGCCAGCAGTCAACAGACTTCCTACGAGCAGTACTTC. Translation gives CASSQQTSYEQYF.

This clonotype was counted a few times. Here the CDR3 reads CASSFGASGSLGTQYF. CDR3 nucleotide sequence: TGTGCCAGCAGTTTCGGGGCCAGCGGGAGTTTGGGGACCCAGTACTTC. V is TRBV12-3 or TRBV12-4 and J is TRBJ2-5; the match to TRBD2 covers 8 bases. After removal of 3 bases from V and 7 bases from J, the junction contained 13 bases not matched to a gene. CDR3 size: 16 residues.

This clonotype was seen a handful of times. This chain uses TRBV4-2 with TRBJ2-1; 9 bases match TRBD2. Germline trimming cut 0 bases from V and 5 bases from J; bases unmatched to any gene: 2. The CDR3 consists of 15 residues. Germline V CDR1 and CDR2: LGHNA, YNFKEQ. The DNA for the CDR3 is TGTGCCAGCAGCCAAGAACTAGCGGGTCACAATGAGCAGTTCTTC. It is translated as CASSQELAGHNEQFF.

This clonotype has a handful of counts. The CDR3 DNA reads TGTGCCAGCAGCTTAGCCGGGACTAGCATTTACAATGAGCAGTTCTTC. Protein product: CASSLAGTSIYNEQFF. The V call is TRBV7-2, the J call TRBJ2-1; 9 bases line up with TRBD2. CDR3 length: 16 residues. V was pared by 0 bases and J by 4 bases, with 4 bases of the junction left unmatched. The germline V gene encodes CDR1 SGHTA and CDR2 FQGNSA. Based on the CDR3 plus reference TRBV7-2 and TRBJ2-1, the full variable domain is GAGVSQSPSNKVTEKGKDVELRCDPISGHTALYWYRQSLGQGLEFLIYFQGNSAPDKSGLPSDRFSAERTGGSVSTLTIQRTQQEDSAVYLCASSLAGTSIYNEQFFGPGTRLTVL.

As regards this clonotype: A read error may account for a junction end that differs from germline. V usage is TRBV10-3 and J usage is TRBJ2-3; 9 nucleotides line up with TRBD1. Germline assignment: CDR1 ENHRY and CDR2 SYGVKD. This CDR3 is built from 13 residues. CDR3 nucleotide sequence: TGTGCCGTCAGTGAGCCTAGGGACAGGGCGGAGTATTTT. This encodes CAVSEPRDRAEYF.

Remarks on this clonotype: A clone one base away is much larger, so this may be a read error. V and J are TRBV28 and TRBJ1-1, with 8 bases fitting TRBD1. The CDR3 sequence is 15 residues long. CDR1 MDHEN and CDR2 SYDVKM come from the germline V gene. J lost 1 base, V lost 5 bases, and 6 bases had no gene match. The CDR3 bases are TGTGCCAGCAGTCAGCTGGGGACAGGGAACACTGAAGCTTTCTTT. Translating it yields CASSQLGTGNTEAFF.

This clonotype was recorded many times. In nucleotides, the CDR3 is TGTGCCAGCAGCCGGGCATTGAGGGCAGATACGCAGTATTTT. It yields the protein CASSRALRADTQYF. The chain joins TRBV11-2 to TRBJ2-3; a possible D gene is TRBD2 (5 bases). This CDR3 has 14 amino acids. Germline CDR1 is SGHAT and CDR2 is FQNNGV. The germline V and J ends were trimmed by 5 bases and 4 bases, with 13 bases remaining between them.

The CDR3 bases are TGTGCCAGCAGTGCAGGGTATGGCTACACCTTC. Translation: CASSAGYGYTF. J is TRBJ1-2 and V is TRBV2; possible D gene TRBD1, 5 bases. Trimming removed 4 bases at V and 5 bases at J, with 5 bases between. This CDR3 comprises 11 residues. Germline CDR1 SNHLY, CDR2 FYNNEI.

Points on this clonotype: At one of its ends the junction is not consistent with the germline gene, which may arise from a read error. The gene calls are TRBV9 and TRBJ2-6; a possible D gene is TRBD1 (6 bases). Germline CDR1 SGDLS, CDR2 YYNGEE. The CDR3 has 16 amino acids. This CDR3 is CACREGQTSGANVLTF. CDR3 coding DNA: TGTGCCTGCAGGGAAGGACAGACGTCTGGGGCCAACGTCCTGACTTTC.

The J gene is TRBJ2-5, the V gene TRBV29-1; 8 nucleotides match TRBD1. CDR1 and CDR2 from the germline V gene are SQVTM and ANQGSEA. V dropped 2 bases and J dropped 0; count of bases not matched to a gene: 5. The CDR3 consists of 15 residues. The CDR3 spells CSVEPGQAYQETQYF. The CDR3 DNA follows: TGCAGCGTTGAACCGGGACAGGCGTACCAAGAGACCCAGTACTTC.

The gene calls are TRBV20-1 and TRBJ2-1, with a possible D match to TRBD2 (5 bases). There are 13 residues in the CDR3. Germline-derived CDR1 and CDR2 are DFQATT and SNEGSKA (reference sequence). With 5 bases removed from V and 6 bases from J, the gap between germline ends came to 14 bases. The CDR3 DNA reads TGCAGTGCTGACTACAGACTTAGCAATGAGCAGTTCTTC. It translates to CSADYRLSNEQFF.

This clonotype has only a few counts. The chain uses TRBV7-8 and TRBJ2-3; D might be TRBD2 (5 bases). Germline lookup yields CDR1 SGHVS and CDR2 FQNEAQ. Between the trimmed V and J ends, which lost 5 bases and 5 bases, there was a span of 14 bases. This CDR3 region has 14 residues. The DNA for the CDR3 is TGTGCCAGCAGCCTGCACGACCGGGAAGATACGCAGTATTTT. Translating it yields CASSLHDREDTQYF.

This clonotype has ten or more counts. This chain uses TRBV12-5 with TRBJ2-1; 9 nucleotides align to TRBD2. The V gene end was trimmed by 0 bases and the J gene end by 0 bases; junction bases not matched to a gene: 15. The length of the CDR3 is 21 residues. Germline loops: CDR1 LGHNT, CDR2 FRNRAP. The CDR3 here is CASGLVPRLAGTISSYNEQFF. The CDR3 coding sequence is TGTGCTAGTGGTTTGGTACCTAGGCTAGCGGGGACAATTAGCTCCTACAATGAGCAGTTCTTC.

This clonotype was detected a few times. The chain joins TRBV7-9 to TRBJ2-5; TRBD2 is a possible D gene (6 bases). Trimming left V 1 base short and J 1 base short, with 10 bases between. The CDR3 length is 15 residues. CDR1 and CDR2 (germline): SEHNR, FQNEAQ (reference sequence). In DNA, the CDR3 is TGTGCCAGCAGCTTAGATGGTAGCGGCCAAGAGACCCAGTACTTC. This gives the protein CASSLDGSGQETQYF.

This clonotype came up many times. The chain recombines TRBV7-2 with TRBJ2-1; D is perhaps TRBD1 or TRBD2 (5 bases each). The CDR3 is 16 amino acids. Trimming removed 1 base at V and 0 bases at J, with 10 bases between. The V gene's germline CDR1 is SGHTA and CDR2 FQGNSA. The CDR3 spells CASSLGGSLSYNEQFF. CDR3 DNA: TGTGCCAGCAGCTTAGGGGGGTCCCTCTCCTACAATGAGCAGTTCTTC.

Only one count was recorded for this clonotype. J is TRBJ2-5 and V is TRBV7-9; 7 bases are a match to TRBD2. Unmatched junction bases numbered 17, after V lost 4 bases and J lost 9 bases. The CDR3 extends over 16 amino acids. CDR1 is SEHNR, CDR2 FQNEAQ, per germline (reference sequence). Here the CDR3 reads CASSYLPGLGREAQYF. CDR3 nucleotide sequence: TGTGCCAGCAGCTATTTACCGGGACTGGGCCGGGAGGCCCAGTACTTC.

This chain links TRBV29-1 with TRBJ2-1, with 14 bases matching TRBD2. CDR3 length equals 13 residues. Trimming removed 6 bases from V and 8 bases from J; junction bases left unmatched: 3. Germline CDR1 reads SQVTM; CDR2 reads ANQGSEA. For the CDR3, the DNA is TGCAGCGTGAGACTAGCGGGAGGGGATGAGCAGTTCTTC. Translated: CSVRLAGGDEQFF.

This clonotype was counted ten times or more. This chain links TRBV28 with TRBJ2-7, with 10 bases fitting TRBD2. Germline V gives CDR1 MDHEN, CDR2 SYDVKM. J lost 5 bases, V lost 3 bases, and 7 bases had no gene match. The CDR3 spans 15 residues. The CDR3 sequence is CASSFTSGRVDEQYF. Written as DNA, the CDR3 is TGTGCCAGCAGTTTCACGAGCGGGAGGGTCGACGAGCAGTACTTC.

This clonotype was seen once. V and J are TRBV2 and TRBJ2-4; D gene unclear. The DNA end lines up better with TRBJ2-7; the J call may be wrong. The CDR3 contains 13 residues. In germline, CDR1 is SNHLY, CDR2 FYNNEI. Written as DNA, the CDR3 is TGTGCCAGCAAGGCAGGTATTAACTACGAGCAGTACTTC. Its translation is CASKAGINYEQYF.